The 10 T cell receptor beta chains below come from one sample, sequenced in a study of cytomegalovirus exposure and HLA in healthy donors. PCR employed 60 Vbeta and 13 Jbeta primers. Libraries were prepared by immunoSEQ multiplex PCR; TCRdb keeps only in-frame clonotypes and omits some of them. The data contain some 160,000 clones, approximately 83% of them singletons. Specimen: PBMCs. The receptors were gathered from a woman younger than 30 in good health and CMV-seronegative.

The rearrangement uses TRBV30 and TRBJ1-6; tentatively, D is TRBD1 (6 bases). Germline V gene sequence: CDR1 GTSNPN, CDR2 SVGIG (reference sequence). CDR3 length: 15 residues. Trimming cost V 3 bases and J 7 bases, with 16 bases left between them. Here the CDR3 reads CAWSKTGLGNSPLHF. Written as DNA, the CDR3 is TGTGCCTGGAGCAAAACAGGGTTAGGGAATTCACCCCTCCACTTT.

Here the CDR3 reads CASSSRGGPLRKETQYF. Here the CDR3 DNA reads TGTGCCAGCAGCTCCCGGGGGGGGCCCCTTCGGAAAGAGACCCAGTACTTC. The chain carries TRBV7-9 and TRBJ2-5; TRBD2 agrees at 8 bases. Germline values: CDR1 SEHNR, CDR2 FQNEAQ (reference sequence). The ends lost 4 bases at V and 3 bases at J; junction bases unmatched: 13. This CDR3 is built from 17 residues.

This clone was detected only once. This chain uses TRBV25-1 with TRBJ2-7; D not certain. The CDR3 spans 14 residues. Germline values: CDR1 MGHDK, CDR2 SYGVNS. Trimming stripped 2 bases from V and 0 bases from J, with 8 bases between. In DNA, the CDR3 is TGTGCCAGCAGTGAAGCAGGTAGCTCCTACGAGCAGTACTTC. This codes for CASSEAGSSYEQYF.

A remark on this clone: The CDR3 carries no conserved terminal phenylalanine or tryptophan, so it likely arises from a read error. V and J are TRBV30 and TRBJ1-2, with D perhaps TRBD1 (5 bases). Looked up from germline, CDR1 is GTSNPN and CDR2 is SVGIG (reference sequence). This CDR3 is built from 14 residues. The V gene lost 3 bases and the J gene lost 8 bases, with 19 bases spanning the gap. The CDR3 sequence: CAWSQTSGFGGYTS. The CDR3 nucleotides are TGTGCCTGGAGCCAGACCTCAGGGTTCGGCGGCTACACCTCC.

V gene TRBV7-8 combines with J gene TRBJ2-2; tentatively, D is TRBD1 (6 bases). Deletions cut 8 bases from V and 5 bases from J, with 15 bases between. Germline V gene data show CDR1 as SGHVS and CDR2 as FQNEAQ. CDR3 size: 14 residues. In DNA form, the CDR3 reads TGTGCCAGCCACAGGGTCTGGGAAACCGGGGAGCTGTTTTTT. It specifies CASHRVWETGELFF.

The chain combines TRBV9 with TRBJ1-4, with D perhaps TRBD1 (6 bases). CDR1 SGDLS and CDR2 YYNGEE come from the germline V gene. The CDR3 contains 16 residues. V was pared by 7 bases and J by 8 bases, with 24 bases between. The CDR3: CASAQRNTGGNEKLFF. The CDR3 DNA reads TGTGCCAGCGCTCAGCGTAATACGGGGGGCAACGAAAAACTGTTTTTT.

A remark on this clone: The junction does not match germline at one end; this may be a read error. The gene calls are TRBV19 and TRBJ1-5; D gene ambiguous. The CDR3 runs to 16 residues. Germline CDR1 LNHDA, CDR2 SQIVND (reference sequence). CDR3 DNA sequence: TGTGCCAGCAGTACCGCAGCAGACAATAGCAATCAGCCCCAGCATTTT. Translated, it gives CASSTAADNSNQPQHF.

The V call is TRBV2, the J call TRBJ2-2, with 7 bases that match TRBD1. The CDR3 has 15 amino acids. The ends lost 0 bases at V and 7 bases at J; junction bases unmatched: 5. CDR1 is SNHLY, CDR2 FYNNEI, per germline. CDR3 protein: CASSEAGQGVGELFF. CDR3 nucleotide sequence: TGTGCCAGCAGTGAAGCAGGCCAGGGGGTCGGGGAGCTGTTTTTT.

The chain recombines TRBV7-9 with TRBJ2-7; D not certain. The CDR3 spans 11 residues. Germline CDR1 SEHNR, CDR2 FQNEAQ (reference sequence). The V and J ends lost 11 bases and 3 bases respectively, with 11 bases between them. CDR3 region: CAGESNYEQYF. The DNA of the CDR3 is TGTGCCGGAGAAAGCAACTACGAGCAGTACTTC.

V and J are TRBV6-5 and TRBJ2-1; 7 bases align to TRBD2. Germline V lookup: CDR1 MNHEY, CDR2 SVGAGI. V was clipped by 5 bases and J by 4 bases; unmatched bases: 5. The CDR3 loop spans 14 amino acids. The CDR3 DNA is TGTGCCAGCAGTGGCCGGGACTATTACAATGAGCAGTTCTTC. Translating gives CASSGRDYYNEQFF.